The next 6 T cell receptor beta chains were all read from a single sample in a study of glioma-infiltrating T cells after dendritic cell vaccination. Time point indicated: after dendritic cell vaccination, including at tumor progression/relapse. The protocol was immunoSEQ multiplex PCR, while the TCRdb copy is restricted to in-frame clones and leaves out a portion. This sample has 55,000 to 75,000 clones, with roughly 80% found just once. This material consisted of blood, taken after dendritic cell vaccination. These receptors were obtained from a human donor with glioblastoma.

J is TRBJ2-3 and V is TRBV14; maybe TRBD1 (6 bases). Germline CDR1 is SGHDN and CDR2 is FVKESK. V lost 4 bases and J 5 bases, leaving 16 bases between the germline ends. The CDR3 has 15 residues. CDR3 nucleotide sequence: TGTGCCAGCAGCCCCGACAACGACAGGAAAGATACGCAGTATTTT. Translation gives CASSPDNDRKDTQYF.

This clone occurred once. V and J are TRBV7-8 and TRBJ1-5, with 8 positions matching TRBD1. This CDR3 contains 15 residues. The V gene end was trimmed by 5 bases and the J gene end by 4 bases; junction bases not matched to a gene: 7. Germline assignment: CDR1 SGHVS and CDR2 FQNEAQ. CDR3 coding DNA: TGTGCCAGCAGCGTGACAGGGGCCCTAAATCAGCCCCAGCATTTT. Its translation is CASSVTGALNQPQHF.

This CDR3 reads CASSRTATNEKLFF. The CDR3 DNA reads TGTGCCAGCAGCCGGACAGCAACTAATGAAAAACTGTTTTTT. The chain is built from TRBV6-1 and TRBJ1-4, with a possible D match to TRBD1 (6 bases). The CDR3 is made up of 14 amino acids. Germline V CDR1 and CDR2: MNHNS, SASEGT. V lost 6 bases and J 0 bases, leaving 8 bases between the germline ends.

CDR3 in amino acids: CASSLKTGGRAGELFF. CDR3 coding DNA: TGTGCCAGCAGCTTGAAAACGGGGGGGCGGGCCGGGGAGCTGTTTTTT. This chain connects TRBV5-4 to TRBJ2-2, with 8 bases lining up with TRBD2. This CDR3 contains 16 residues. After removal of 1 base from V and 6 bases from J, the junction contained 8 bases not matched to a gene. Germline-derived CDR1 and CDR2 are SGHNT and YYREEE (reference sequence).

The rearrangement links TRBV6-5 to TRBJ1-1; no definite D call. V was trimmed by 6 bases and J by 6 bases, leaving 17 bases between them. Looked up from germline, CDR1 is MNHEY and CDR2 is SVGAGI. The CDR3 loop spans 14 amino acids. The CDR3 is CASSLDGVRPEAFF. The CDR3 DNA follows: TGTGCCAGCAGCCTTGACGGGGTCAGGCCTGAAGCTTTCTTT.

V is TRBV4-3 and J is TRBJ1-1, with D possibly matching TRBD1 (5 bases). CDR3 length equals 16 residues. In germline, CDR1 is LGHNA, CDR2 YSLEER. The ends were cut back, 1 base at V and 1 base at J, with 13 bases in the middle. The CDR3 DNA follows: TGCGCCAGCAGCCAAGCGGACACTCCTGGGAACACTGAAGCTTTCTTT. Its protein product is CASSQADTPGNTEAFF.